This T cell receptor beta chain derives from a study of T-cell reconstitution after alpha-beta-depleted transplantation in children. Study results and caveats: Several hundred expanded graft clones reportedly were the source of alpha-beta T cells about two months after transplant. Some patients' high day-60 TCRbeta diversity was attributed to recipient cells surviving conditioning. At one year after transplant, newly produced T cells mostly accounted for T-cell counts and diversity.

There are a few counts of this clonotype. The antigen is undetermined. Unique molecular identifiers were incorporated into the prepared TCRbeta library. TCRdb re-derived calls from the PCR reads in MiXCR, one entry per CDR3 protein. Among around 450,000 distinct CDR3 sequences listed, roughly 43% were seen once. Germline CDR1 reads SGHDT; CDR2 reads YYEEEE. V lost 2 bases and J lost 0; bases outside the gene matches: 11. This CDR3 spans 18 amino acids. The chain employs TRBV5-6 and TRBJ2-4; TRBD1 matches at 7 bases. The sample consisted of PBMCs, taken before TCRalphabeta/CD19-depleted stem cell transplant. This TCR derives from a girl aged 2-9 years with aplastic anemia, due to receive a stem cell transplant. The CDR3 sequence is CASSLRGLFRLAKNIQYF. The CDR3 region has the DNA TGTGCCAGCAGCTTAAGGGGGCTCTTTCGACTAGCCAAAAACATTCAGTACTTC.